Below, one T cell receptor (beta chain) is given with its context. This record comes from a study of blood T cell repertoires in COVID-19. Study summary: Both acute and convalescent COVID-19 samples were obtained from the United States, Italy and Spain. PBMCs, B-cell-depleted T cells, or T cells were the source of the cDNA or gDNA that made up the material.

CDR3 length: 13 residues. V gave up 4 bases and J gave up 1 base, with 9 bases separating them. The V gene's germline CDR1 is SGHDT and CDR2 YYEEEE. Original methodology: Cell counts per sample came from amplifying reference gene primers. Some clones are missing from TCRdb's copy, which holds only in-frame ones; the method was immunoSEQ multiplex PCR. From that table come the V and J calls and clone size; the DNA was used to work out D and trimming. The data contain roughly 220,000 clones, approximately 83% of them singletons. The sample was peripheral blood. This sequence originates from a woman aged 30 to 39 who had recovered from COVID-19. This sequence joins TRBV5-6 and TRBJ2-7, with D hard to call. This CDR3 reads CASSLDPSYEQYF. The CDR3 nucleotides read TGTGCCAGCAGCCTAGACCCGTCCTACGAGCAGTACTTC.